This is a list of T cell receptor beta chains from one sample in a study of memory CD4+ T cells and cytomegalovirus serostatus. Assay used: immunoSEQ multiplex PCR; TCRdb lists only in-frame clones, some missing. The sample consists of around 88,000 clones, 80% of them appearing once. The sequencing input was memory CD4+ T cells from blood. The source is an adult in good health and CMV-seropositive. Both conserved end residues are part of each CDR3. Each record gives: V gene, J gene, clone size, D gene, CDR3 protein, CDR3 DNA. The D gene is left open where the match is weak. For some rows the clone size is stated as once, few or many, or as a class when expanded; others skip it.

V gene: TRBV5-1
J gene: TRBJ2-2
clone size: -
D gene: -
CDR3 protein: CASSLGGDVVTGELFF
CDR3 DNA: TGCGCCAGCAGCTTGGGGGGGGACGTGGTCACCGGGGAGCTGTTTTTT

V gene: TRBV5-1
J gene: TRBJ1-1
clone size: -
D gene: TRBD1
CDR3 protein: CASSEGQASTEAFF
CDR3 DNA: TGCGCCAGCAGTGAGGGACAGGCGAGTACTGAAGCTTTCTTT

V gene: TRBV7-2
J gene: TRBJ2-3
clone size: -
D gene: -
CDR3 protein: CASSSLRDTQYF
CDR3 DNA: TGTGCCAGCAGCTCGTTGAGAGATACGCAGTATTTT

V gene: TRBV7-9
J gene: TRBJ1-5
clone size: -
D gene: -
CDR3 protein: CASSLDRWGNQPQHF
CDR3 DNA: TGTGCCAGCAGCTTAGATCGATGGGGCAATCAGCCCCAGCATTTT

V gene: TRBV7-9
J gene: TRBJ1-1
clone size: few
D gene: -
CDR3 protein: CASSFRNTEAFF
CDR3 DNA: TGTGCCAGCAGCTTCAGGAACACTGAAGCTTTCTTT

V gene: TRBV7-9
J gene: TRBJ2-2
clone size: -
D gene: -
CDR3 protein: CASSLPRDGRNTGELFF
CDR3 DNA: TGTGCCAGCAGCTTGCCCCGGGACGGCCGCAACACCGGGGAGCTGTTTTTT

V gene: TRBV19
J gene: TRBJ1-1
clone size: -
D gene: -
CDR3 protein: CASSIYQQVMNTEAFF
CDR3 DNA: TGTGCCAGTAGTATTTATCAACAGGTTATGAACACTGAAGCTTTCTTT

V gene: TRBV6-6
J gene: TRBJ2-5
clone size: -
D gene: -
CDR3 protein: CASSLDRQDFGTQYF
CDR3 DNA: TGTGCCAGCAGTCTAGATCGACAGGACTTTGGGACCCAGTACTTC

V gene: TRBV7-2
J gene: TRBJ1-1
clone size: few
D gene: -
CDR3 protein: CASSYRINTEAFF
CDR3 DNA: TGTGCCAGCAGCTATCGGATCAACACTGAAGCTTTCTTT

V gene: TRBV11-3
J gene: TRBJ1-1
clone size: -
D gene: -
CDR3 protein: CASSLVSLEAFF
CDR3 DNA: TGTGCCAGCAGCTTAGTGAGCCTTGAAGCTTTCTTT

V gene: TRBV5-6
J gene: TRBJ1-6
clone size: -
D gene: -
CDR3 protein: CASSLDWVSNSPLHF
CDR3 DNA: TGTGCCAGCAGCTTGGATTGGGTCTCTAATTCACCCCTCCACTTT

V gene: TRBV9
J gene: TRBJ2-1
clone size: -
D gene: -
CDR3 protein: CASSVAGSNEQFF
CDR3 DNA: TGTGCCAGCAGCGTAGCAGGGAGTAATGAGCAGTTCTTC

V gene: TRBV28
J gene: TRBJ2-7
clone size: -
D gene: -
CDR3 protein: CASRTAGYEQYF
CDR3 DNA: TGTGCCAGCCGGACGGCCGGCTACGAGCAGTACTTC

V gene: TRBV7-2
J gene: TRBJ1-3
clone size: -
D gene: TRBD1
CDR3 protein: CASSWDSSGNTIYF
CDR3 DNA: TGTGCCAGCAGCTGGGACAGCTCTGGAAACACCATATATTTT

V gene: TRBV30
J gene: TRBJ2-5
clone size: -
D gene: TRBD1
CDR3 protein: CACNRGPGETQYF
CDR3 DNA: TGTGCCTGTAACAGGGGGCCGGGGGAGACCCAGTACTTC

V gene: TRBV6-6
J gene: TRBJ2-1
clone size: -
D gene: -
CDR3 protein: CASSLPQAEQFF
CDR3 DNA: TGTGCCAGCAGTCTCCCTCAGGCCGAGCAGTTCTTC

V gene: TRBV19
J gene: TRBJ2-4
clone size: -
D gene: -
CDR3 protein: CASSPAMGKNIQYF
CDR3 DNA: TGTGCCAGTAGCCCCGCTATGGGGAAAAACATTCAGTACTTC

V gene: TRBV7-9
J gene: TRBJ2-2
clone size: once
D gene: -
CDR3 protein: CASSRLDTGELFF
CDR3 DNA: TGTGCCAGCAGCCGGCTTGACACCGGGGAGCTGTTTTTT

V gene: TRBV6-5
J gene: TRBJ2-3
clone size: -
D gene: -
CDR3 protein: CASSYRSSYPDTQYF
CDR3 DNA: TGTGCCAGCAGTTACCGGTCTAGCTATCCAGATACGCAGTATTTT

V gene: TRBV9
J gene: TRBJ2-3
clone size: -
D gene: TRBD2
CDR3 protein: CASSPSGTSSADTQYF
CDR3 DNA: TGTGCCAGCAGCCCTTCCGGGACTAGCAGTGCAGATACGCAGTATTTT

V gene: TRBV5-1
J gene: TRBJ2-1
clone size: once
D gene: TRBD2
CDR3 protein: CASSPLMTSGSGNEQFF
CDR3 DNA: TGCGCCAGCAGCCCCCTTATGACTAGCGGGAGTGGCAATGAGCAGTTCTTC

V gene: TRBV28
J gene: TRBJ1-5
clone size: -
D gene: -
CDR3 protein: CASSLLQGYNQPQHF
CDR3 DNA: TGTGCCAGCAGTTTACTTCAGGGGTACAATCAGCCCCAGCATTTT

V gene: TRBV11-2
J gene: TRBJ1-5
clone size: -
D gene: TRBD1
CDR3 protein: CASSGQPNQPQHF
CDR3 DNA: TGTGCCAGCTCGGGACAGCCGAATCAGCCCCAGCATTTT

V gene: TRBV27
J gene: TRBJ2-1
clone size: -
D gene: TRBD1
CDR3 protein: CASRDRGTYRNEQFF
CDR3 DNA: TGTGCCAGCCGGGACAGGGGTACCTACAGGAATGAGCAGTTCTTC

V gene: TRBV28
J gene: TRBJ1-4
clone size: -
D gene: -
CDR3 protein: CASSLSAVDLNEKLFF
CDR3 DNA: TGTGCCAGCAGTTTATCAGCGGTTGACCTAAATGAAAAACTGTTTTTT

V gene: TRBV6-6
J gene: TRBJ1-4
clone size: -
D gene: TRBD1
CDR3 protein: CASRPPGQSEKLFF
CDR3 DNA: TGTGCCAGCAGACCCCCGGGACAGAGTGAAAAACTGTTTTTT

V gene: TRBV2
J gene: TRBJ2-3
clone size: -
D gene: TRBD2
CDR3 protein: CATQSGVSTDTQYF
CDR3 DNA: TGTGCCACCCAAAGCGGGGTCTCCACAGATACGCAGTATTTT

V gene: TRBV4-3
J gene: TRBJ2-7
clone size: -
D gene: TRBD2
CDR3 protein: CASSQVWGGRAQRSNLHYEQYF
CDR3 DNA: TGCGCCAGCAGCCAAGTTTGGGGCGGGAGGGCCCAGAGATCTAATCTTCACTACGAGCAGTACTTC

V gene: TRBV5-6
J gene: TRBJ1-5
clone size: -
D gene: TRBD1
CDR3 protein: CASSVQGVEQPQHF
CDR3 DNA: TGTGCCAGCAGCGTACAGGGGGTTGAACAGCCCCAGCATTTT

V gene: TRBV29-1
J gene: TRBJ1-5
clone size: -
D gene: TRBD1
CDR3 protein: CSVGQGQGRGQPQHF
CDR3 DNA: TGCAGCGTTGGTCAGGGACAGGGAAGGGGTCAGCCCCAGCATTTT

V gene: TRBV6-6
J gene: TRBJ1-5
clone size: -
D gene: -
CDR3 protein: CASSPGGLVNQPQHF
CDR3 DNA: TGTGCCAGCAGTCCCGGGGGATTAGTCAATCAGCCCCAGCATTTT

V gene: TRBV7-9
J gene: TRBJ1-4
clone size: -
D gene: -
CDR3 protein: CASSWVPPTNEKLFF
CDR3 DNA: TGTGCCAGCAGTTGGGTTCCTCCAACTAATGAAAAACTGTTTTTT

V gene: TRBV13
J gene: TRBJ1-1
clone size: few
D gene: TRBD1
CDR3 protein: CASSRTGEMGNTEAFF
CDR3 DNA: TGTGCCAGCAGCAGGACAGGGGAGATGGGAAACACTGAAGCTTTCTTT

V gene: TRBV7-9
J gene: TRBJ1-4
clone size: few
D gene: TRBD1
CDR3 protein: CASSLGSGQGLNEKLFF
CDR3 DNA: TGTGCCAGCAGCCTAGGGTCGGGACAGGGGTTAAATGAAAAACTGTTTTTT

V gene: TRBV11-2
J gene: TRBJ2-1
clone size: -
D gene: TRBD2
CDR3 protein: CASSRIRLAGVWNEQFF
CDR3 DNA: TGTGCCAGCAGCCGAATTAGACTAGCGGGAGTATGGAATGAGCAGTTCTTC

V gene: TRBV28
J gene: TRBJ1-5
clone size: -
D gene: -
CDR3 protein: CASSPPAYRDSNQPQHF
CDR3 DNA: TGTGCCAGCAGTCCACCGGCGTACAGGGATAGCAATCAGCCCCAGCATTTT

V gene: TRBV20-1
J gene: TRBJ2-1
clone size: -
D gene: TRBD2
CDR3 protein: CSARGGVEQFF
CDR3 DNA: TGCAGTGCCCGGGGGGGCGTTGAGCAGTTCTTC

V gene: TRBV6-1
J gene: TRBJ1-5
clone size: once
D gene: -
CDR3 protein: CASSEAGDQPQHF
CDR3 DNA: TGTGCCAGCAGTGAAGCAGGGGACCAGCCCCAGCATTTT

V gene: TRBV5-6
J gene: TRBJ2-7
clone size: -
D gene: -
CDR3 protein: CASSLRDGYEQYF
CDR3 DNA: TGTGCCAGCAGCTTGCGCGACGGCTACGAGCAGTACTTC

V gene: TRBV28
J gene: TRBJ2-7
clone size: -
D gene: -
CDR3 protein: CASSGRTGALYEQYF
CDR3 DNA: TGTGCCAGCTCAGGGCGGACGGGAGCCCTTTACGAGCAGTACTTC

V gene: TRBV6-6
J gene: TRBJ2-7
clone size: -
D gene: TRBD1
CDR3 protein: CASSPGQGAYEQYF
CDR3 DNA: TGTGCCAGCAGTCCCGGACAGGGGGCCTACGAGCAGTACTTC

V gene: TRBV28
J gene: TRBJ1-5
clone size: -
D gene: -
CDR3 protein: CASSPPQGLMEPQHF
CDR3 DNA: TGTGCCAGCAGTCCCCCGCAGGGGCTGATGGAGCCCCAGCATTTT

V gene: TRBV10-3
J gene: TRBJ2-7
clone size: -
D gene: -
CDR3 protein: CAISGGVGSEQYF
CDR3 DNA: TGTGCCATCAGTGGGGGGGTAGGGTCCGAGCAGTACTTC

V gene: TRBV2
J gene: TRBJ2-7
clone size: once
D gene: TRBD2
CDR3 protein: CASTFGGASYEQYF
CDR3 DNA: TGTGCCAGCACCTTCGGGGGGGCATCCTACGAGCAGTACTTC

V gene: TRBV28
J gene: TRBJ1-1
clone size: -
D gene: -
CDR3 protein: CASSSSYVGTEAFF
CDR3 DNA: TGTGCCAGCAGCAGCTCCTATGTAGGGACTGAAGCTTTCTTT

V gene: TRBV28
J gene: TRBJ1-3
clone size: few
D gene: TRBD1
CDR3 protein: CASSLNPGQFGNTIYF
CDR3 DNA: TGTGCCAGCAGTTTAAACCCGGGACAGTTCGGAAACACCATATATTTT

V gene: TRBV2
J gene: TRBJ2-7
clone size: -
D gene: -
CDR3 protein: CASTETGYEQYF
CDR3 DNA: TGTGCCAGCACCGAAACGGGATACGAGCAGTACTTC

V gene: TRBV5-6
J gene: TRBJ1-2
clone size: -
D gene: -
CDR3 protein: CASSLVGDGYTF
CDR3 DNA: TGTGCCAGCAGCTTGGTGGGGGATGGCTACACCTTC

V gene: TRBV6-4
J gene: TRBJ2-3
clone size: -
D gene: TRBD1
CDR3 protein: CASSEGQGVTDTQYF
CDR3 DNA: TGTGCCAGCAGTGAAGGACAGGGGGTTACAGATACGCAGTATTTT

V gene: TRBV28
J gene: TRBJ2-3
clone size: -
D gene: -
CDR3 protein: CASSVEGPDTQYF
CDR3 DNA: TGTGCCAGCAGTGTTGAGGGTCCAGATACGCAGTATTTT

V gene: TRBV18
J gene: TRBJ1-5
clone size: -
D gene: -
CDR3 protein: CASSPIWAASNQPQHF
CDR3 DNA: TGTGCCAGCTCACCAATTTGGGCGGCCAGCAATCAGCCCCAGCATTTT

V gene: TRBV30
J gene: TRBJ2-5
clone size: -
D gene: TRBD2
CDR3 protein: CAWTPLSGTRETQYF
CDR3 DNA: TGTGCCTGGACTCCCCTTAGCGGGACCCGAGAGACCCAGTACTTC

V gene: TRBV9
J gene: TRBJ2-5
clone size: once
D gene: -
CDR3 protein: CASSGAGETQYF
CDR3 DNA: TGTGCCAGCAGTGGAGCGGGAGAGACCCAGTACTTC

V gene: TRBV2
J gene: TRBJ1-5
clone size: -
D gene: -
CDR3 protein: CASNLGGNQPQHF
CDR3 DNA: TGTGCCAGCAATTTAGGGGGGAATCAGCCCCAGCATTTT

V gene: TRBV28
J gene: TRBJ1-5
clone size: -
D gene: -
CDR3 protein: CASSLPSRSNQPQHF
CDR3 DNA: TGTGCCAGCAGTCTCCCTTCCAGGAGCAATCAGCCCCAGCATTTT

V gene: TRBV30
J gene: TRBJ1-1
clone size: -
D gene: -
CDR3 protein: CAWSNGLETEAFF
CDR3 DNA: TGTGCCTGGAGTAACGGGCTGGAGACTGAAGCTTTCTTT

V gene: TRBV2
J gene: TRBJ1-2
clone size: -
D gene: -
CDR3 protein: CASSEPTNYGYTF
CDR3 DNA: TGTGCCAGCAGTGAACCCACGAACTATGGCTACACCTTC

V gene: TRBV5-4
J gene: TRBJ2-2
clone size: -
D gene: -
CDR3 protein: CASSLAEGWDEVGELFF
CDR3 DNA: TGTGCCAGCAGCTTGGCCGAGGGTTGGGACGAAGTCGGGGAGCTGTTTTTT

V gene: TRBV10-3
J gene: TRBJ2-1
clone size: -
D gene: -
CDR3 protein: CAIRGLSYNEQFF
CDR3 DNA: TGTGCCATCCGGGGCCTCTCCTACAATGAGCAGTTCTTC